Only a few counts were recorded for the clone carrying this T cell receptor (beta chain). Antigen specificity is unknown. Time point: persistent/refractory GD, antithyroid drugs over 5 years with positive TRAb. RNA isolated from PBMCs was used to make the TCR library. The data are from a study of regulatory T cells in long-lasting Graves disease. General study points: Accuracy was possibly reduced by small sample size. Tissue studied was limited to peripheral blood, excluding thyroid tissue. Favored gene segments in persistent disease were TRBV28, TRBJ1-2 and TRBJ2-5. For persistent Graves' patients, TCR diversity was lower than for newly diagnosed ones.

Arm-PCR of CDR3 regions with iRepertoire HTBI primers generated TCR beta libraries. TCRdb called the multiplex PCR reads again in MiXCR, with one record for every CDR3 protein. Counted here are 300,000 to 500,000 distinct CDR3 sequences, about 20% occurring once; the ten biggest clones make up 20% to 25%. Trimming shortened V by 1 base and J by 0 bases, and 11 bases separated the two germline ends. The CDR3 covers 16 residues. CDR1 is MNHEY and CDR2 is SVGAGI in the germline V gene. The starting material was peripheral blood mononuclear cells (PBMCs), obtained when the disease was refractory, from a patient treated with antithyroid drugs. The chain combines TRBV6-5 with TRBJ2-3, with D possibly TRBD2 on 6 matching bases. The clonotype was recovered from a female donor with Graves disease. The CDR3 DNA reads as TGTGCCAGCAGTTACTTCCGGGGGATAAGCACAGATACGCAGTATTTT. Residues: CASSYFRGISTDTQYF.